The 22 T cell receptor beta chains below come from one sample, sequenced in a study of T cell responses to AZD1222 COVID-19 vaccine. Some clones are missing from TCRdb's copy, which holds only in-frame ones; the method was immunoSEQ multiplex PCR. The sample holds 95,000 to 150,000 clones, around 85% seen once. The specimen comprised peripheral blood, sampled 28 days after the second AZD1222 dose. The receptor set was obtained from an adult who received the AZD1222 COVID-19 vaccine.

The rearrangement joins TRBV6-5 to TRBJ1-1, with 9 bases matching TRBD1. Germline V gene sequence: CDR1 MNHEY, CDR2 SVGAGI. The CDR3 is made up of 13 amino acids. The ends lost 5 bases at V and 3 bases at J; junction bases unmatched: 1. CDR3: CASSRQGDTEAFF. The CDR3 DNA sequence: TGTGCCAGCAGTAGACAGGGGGACACTGAAGCTTTCTTT.

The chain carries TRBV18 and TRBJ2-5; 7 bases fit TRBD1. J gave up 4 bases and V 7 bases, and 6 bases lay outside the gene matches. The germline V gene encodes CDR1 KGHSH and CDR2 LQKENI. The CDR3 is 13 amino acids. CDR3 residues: CASYRNRGETQYF. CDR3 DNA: TGTGCCAGCTATCGAAACAGGGGAGAGACCCAGTACTTC.

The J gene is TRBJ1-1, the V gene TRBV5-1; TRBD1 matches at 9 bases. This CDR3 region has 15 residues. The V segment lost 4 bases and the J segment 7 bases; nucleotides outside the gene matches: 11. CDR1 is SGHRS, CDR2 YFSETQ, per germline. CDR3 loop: CASSPTGGGWGEAFF. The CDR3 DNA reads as TGCGCCAGCAGCCCCACAGGGGGCGGCTGGGGTGAAGCTTTCTTT.

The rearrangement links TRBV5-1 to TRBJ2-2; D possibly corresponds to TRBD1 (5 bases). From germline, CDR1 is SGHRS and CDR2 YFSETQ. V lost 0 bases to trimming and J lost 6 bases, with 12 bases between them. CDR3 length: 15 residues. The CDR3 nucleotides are TGCGCCAGCAGCTTGGTGGCAGGGCTGGCCGGGGAGCTGTTTTTT. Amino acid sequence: CASSLVAGLAGELFF.

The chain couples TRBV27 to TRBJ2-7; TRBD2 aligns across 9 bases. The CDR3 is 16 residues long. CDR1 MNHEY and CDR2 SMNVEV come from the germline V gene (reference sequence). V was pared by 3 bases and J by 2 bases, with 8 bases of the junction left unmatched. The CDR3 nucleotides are TGTGCCAGCAGTTTTAGCAGAGCGGGGGGAACCTACGAGCAGTACTTC. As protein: CASSFSRAGGTYEQYF.

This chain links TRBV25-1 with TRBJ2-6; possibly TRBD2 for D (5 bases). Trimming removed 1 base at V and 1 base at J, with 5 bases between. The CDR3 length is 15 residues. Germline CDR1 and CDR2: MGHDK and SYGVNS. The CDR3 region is CASSESGSGANVLTF. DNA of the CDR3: TGTGCCAGCAGTGAATCGGGGTCTGGGGCCAACGTCCTGACTTTC. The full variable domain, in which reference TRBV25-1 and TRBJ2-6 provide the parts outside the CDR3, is EADIYQTPRYLVIGTGKKITLECSQTMGHDKMYWYQQDPGMELHLIHYSYGVNSTEKGDLSSESTVSRIRTEHFPLTLESARPSHTSQYLCASSESGSGANVLTFGAGSRLTVL.

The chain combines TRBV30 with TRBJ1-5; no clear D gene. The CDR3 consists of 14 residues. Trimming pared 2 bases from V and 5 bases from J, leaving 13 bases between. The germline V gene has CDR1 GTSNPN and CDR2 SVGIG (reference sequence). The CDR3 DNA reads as TGTGCCTGGAGTAATACAAACTGGGATCAGCCCCAGCATTTT. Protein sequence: CAWSNTNWDQPQHF.

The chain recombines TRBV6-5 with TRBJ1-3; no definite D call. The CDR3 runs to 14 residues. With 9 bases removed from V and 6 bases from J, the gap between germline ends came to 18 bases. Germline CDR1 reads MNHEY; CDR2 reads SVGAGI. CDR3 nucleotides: TGTGCCAGTCTTACTGGTTCTGATGAAAACACCATATATTTT. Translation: CASLTGSDENTIYF.

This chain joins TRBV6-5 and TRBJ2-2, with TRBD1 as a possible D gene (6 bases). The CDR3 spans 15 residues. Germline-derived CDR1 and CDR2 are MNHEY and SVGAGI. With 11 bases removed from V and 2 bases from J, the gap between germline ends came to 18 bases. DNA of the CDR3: TGTGCCGGCTACCAACAGGGATTAAACACCGGGGAGCTGTTTTTT. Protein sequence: CAGYQQGLNTGELFF.

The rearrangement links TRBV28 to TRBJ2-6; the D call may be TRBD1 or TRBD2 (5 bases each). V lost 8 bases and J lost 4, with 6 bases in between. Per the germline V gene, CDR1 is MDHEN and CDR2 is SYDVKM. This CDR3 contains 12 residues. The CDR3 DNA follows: TGTGCCAGCCGGGGCGGGGCCAACGTCCTGACTTTC. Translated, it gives CASRGGANVLTF. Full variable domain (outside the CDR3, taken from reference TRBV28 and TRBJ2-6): DVKVTQSSRYLVKRTGEKVFLECVQDMDHENMFWYRQDPGLGLRLIYFSYDVKMKEKGDIPEGYSVSREKKERFSLILESASTNQTSMYLCASRGGANVLTFGAGSRLTVL.

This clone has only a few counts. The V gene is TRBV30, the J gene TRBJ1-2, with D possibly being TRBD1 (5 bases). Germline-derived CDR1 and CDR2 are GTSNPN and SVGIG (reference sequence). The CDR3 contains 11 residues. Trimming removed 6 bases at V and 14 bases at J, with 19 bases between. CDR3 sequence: CACYKTARGTF. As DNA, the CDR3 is TGTGCCTGCTATAAGACAGCAAGAGGGACCTTC.

The CDR3 loop reads CASSPYNSPLHF. Here the CDR3 DNA reads TGTGCCAGCAGTCCCTATAATTCACCCCTCCACTTT. The V gene is TRBV28, the J gene TRBJ1-6; D call uncertain. The germline V gene has CDR1 MDHEN and CDR2 SYDVKM. There are 12 residues in the CDR3. Trimming removed 5 bases from V and 2 bases from J, with 1 base in between. The full variable domain, with the rest looked up from reference TRBV28 and TRBJ1-6, is DVKVTQSSRYLVKRTGEKVFLECVQDMDHENMFWYRQDPGLGLRLIYFSYDVKMKEKGDIPEGYSVSREKKERFSLILESASTNQTSMYLCASSPYNSPLHFGNGTRLTVT.

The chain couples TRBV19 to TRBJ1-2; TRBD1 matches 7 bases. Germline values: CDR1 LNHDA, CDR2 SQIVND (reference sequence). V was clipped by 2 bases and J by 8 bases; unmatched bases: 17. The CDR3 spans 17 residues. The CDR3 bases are TGTGCCAGTAGTATACTTACCCCCGGGCAGGGGGTATGGGGCTACACCTTC. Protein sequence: CASSILTPGQGVWGYTF.

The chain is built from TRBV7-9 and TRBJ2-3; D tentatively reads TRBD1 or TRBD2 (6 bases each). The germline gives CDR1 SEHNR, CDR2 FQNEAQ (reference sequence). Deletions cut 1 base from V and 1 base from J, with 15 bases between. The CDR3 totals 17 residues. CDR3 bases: TGTGCCAGCAGCTTAGTTCGGGGGCTTAGGGGCACAGATACGCAGTATTTT. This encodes CASSLVRGLRGTDTQYF.

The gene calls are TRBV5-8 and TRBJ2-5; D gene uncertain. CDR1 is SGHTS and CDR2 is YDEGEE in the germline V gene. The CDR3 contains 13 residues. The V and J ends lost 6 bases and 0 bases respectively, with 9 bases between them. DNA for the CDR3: TGTGCCAGCACAGTGGGCTACCAAGAGACCCAGTACTTC. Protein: CASTVGYQETQYF.

The CDR3 DNA sequence: TGTGCCAGCAGCCCGCAGGGGAGTGTCGATTCACCCCTCCACTTT. This encodes CASSPQGSVDSPLHF. V is TRBV3-1 (or the pseudogene TRBV3-2) and J is TRBJ1-6, with D perhaps TRBD1 (6 bases). The CDR3 covers 15 residues. Germline V gene lookup returns CDR1 LGHDT and CDR2 YNNKEL (reference sequence). Trimming pared 4 bases from V and 8 bases from J, leaving 15 bases between.

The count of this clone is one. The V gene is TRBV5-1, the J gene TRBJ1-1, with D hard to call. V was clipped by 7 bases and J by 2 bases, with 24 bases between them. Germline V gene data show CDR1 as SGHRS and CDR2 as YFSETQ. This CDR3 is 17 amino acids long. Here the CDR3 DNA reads TGCGCCAGCCAACCGCCTTCCATTGGGAGAAGAAACACTGAAGCTTTCTTT. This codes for CASQPPSIGRRNTEAFF.

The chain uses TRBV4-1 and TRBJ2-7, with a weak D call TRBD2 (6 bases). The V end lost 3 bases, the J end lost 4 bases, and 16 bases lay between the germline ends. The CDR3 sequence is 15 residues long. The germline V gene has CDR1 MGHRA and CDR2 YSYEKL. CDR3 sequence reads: CASSHMRSGGYEQYF. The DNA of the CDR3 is TGCGCCAGCAGCCACATGCGCTCCGGGGGATACGAGCAGTACTTC.

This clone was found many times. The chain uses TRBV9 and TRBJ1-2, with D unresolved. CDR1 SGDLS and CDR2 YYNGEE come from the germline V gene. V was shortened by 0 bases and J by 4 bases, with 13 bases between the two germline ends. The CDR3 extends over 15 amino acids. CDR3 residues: CASSVDSGSSYGYTF. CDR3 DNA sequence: TGTGCCAGCAGCGTAGACTCCGGCAGCTCCTATGGCTACACCTTC.

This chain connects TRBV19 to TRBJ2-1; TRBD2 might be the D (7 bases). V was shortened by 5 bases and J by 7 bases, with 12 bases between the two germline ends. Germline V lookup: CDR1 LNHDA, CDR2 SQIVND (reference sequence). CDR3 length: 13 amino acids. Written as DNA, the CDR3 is TGTGCCAGTAGTCCAGAGGGGGGGAATGAGCAGTTCTTC. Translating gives CASSPEGGNEQFF.

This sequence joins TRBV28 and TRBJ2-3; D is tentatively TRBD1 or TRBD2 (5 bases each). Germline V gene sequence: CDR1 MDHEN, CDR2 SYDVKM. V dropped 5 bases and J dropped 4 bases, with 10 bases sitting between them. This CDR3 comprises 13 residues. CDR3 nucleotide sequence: TGTGCCAGCAGTCCCGGGGCGCCAGATACGCAGTATTTT. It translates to CASSPGAPDTQYF.

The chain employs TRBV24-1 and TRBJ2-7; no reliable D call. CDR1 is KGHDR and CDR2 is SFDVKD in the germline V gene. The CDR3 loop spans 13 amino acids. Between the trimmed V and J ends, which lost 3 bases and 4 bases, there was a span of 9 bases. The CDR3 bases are TGTGCCACCAGTGATCCACCATTTTACGAGCAGTACTTC. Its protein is CATSDPPFYEQYF.